Sequencing of this TCR beta chain was carried out in a study of T cell responses to AZD1222 COVID-19 vaccine. Study-wide results and caveats: Increased Spike-specific TCR breadth and depth were observed after two AZD1222 doses. Reports indicate that nearly half of spike-specific TCRs are directed at unmutated variant regions. Donors skewed white British and female; clonal diversity was possibly underestimated.

Profiled with immunoSEQ multiplex PCR; TCRdb holds only in-frame clones, not every one. The table has under 120,000 clones, 70% to 90% seen once; the top ten hold under 3%. On this clone: No antigen is known for it.

Germline values: CDR1 SGHAT, CDR2 FQNNGV. V was trimmed by 5 bases and J by 6 bases, leaving 19 bases between them. The CDR3 is 16 residues long. The sequence came from an adult who received the AZD1222 COVID-19 vaccine. This specimen consisted of peripheral blood, obtained 28 days after the second AZD1222 dose. The chain carries TRBV11-2 and TRBJ2-2; possible D gene TRBD1, 5 bases. Written as DNA, the CDR3 is TGTGCCAGCAGCACACAGGTGGCTGGGTGGTCCGGGGAGCTGTTTTTT. Its translation: CASSTQVAGWSGELFF.